This TCR beta chain derives from a study of blood T cell repertoires in COVID-19. Overall study context: Sites across the United States, Italy and Spain contributed samples from acute and convalescent COVID-19. PBMCs, B-cell-depleted T cells, or T cells provided the cDNA or gDNA that made up the material.

Per the study methods: The authors estimated nucleated cell counts from reference gene primer amplification. Method: immunoSEQ multiplex PCR; TCRdb's copy keeps in-frame clones and lacks some. V and J calls plus clone size are reproduced from that table; the DNA served to infer D and trimming. The sample gives about 150,000 clones, roughly 80% of which show up once; 7% to 9% is in the top ten. A single count supports this clone. The CDR3 is 13 amino acids. Germline assignment: CDR1 LNHDA and CDR2 SQIVND (reference sequence). The V gene lost 6 bases and the J gene lost 5 bases, with 13 bases spanning the gap.

The rearrangement links TRBV19 to TRBJ2-5; TRBD2 might be the D (5 bases). Sequenced input: peripheral blood. This receptor was obtained from a middle-aged man with active or convalescent COVID-19. The CDR3 sequence: CASRFDGGETQYF. The CDR3 DNA follows: TGTGCCAGTAGATTCGACGGAGGCGAGACCCAGTACTTC.